Sequencing of this TCR beta chain was carried out in a study of cytomegalovirus exposure and HLA in healthy donors. Study observations and caveats: A prior analysis recorded that most TCR beta V segments were productive about 90% or about 30% of the time. As was reported, the HLA-A and HLA-B alleles of most subjects were accurately predicted from TCR beta sequences.

The PCR contained 60 Vbeta and 13 Jbeta primers. The assay was immunoSEQ multiplex PCR, and TCRdb's table has in-frame clones only and misses some. In the table there are a few hundred thousand clones, about 90% of which are singletons. The CDR3 runs to 13 residues. Germline CDR1 is SGDLS and CDR2 is YYNGEE. The V and J ends lost 4 bases and 8 bases respectively, with 15 bases between them. For this clone: The target antigen is unknown.

Sequenced material: PBMCs. The chain couples TRBV9 to TRBJ1-2; D unresolved. The origin of this receptor is a woman aged 18-35 years in good health and CMV-seronegative. The CDR3 loop is CASSTQSGEGYTF. The DNA of the CDR3 is TGTGCCAGCAGCACCCAATCCGGAGAGGGCTACACCTTC.